This record concerns one T cell receptor (beta chain) sequence. Its antigen is still unknown. Donor samples were obtained from healthy Caucasian individuals from Russia, aged about 6 to 100. The data stem from a study of blood T cells in healthy people across ages. General observations from the study: Strong correlation was found linking TCR beta diversity to naive T cell percentage.

Then a second PCR, running roughly 7 to 11 cycles, was carried out with a sample-barcoded 5' primer and a J-beta primer mix. Every sample returned 3 million or more CDR3-containing paired-end reads. MiXCR, run by TCRdb on the 5' RACE reads, gives a single entry per CDR3 protein. The sample lists around 1,900,000 distinct CDR3 sequences, approximately 39% occurring once. The V gene's germline CDR1 is ENHRY and CDR2 SYGVKD. V gave up 10 bases and J gave up 3 bases; unmatched junction bases: 12. The length of the CDR3 is 15 residues. The chain is built from TRBV10-3 and TRBJ2-3; TRBD2 agrees at 8 bases. The sequence was collected from a human donor in good health. The sequencing input was blood. The CDR3 DNA sequence: TGTGCCACCGCGACCGGGACTAGGGGGACAGATACGCAGTATTTT. Encoded protein: CATATGTRGTDTQYF.